This TCR beta chain was found in a study of blood T cell repertoires in COVID-19. About the study: PBMCs, B-cell-depleted T cells, or T cells were the source of the cDNA or gDNA that made up the material.

The study assigned cohorts using participant-reported clinical history. CDR1 is MNHEY, CDR2 SMNVEV, per germline (reference sequence). The CDR3 is 14 amino acids. Trimming took 4 bases from V and 2 from J, leaving 8 bases between them. TCRdb's table, derived via immunoSEQ multiplex PCR, lists solely in-frame clones and lacks some. The sample has approximately 250,000 clones; approximately 84% are singletons. This chain links TRBV27 with TRBJ1-4; D is uncertain. The TCR sequence derives from a man in his forties who had recovered from COVID-19. What was sequenced was PBMCs or T cells enriched from blood (not recorded which). Here the CDR3 DNA reads TGTGCCAGCAGTTCTGTCCGGACTAATGAAAAACTGTTTTTT. Amino acid sequence: CASSSVRTNEKLFF.